The clone carrying this T cell receptor beta chain occurred a few times. This specimen belongs to a study of CD8 T cells in Susac syndrome. The authors negatively isolated CD8+ and CD4+ T cells and FACS-enriched TEMRA cells. J was trimmed by 3 bases and V by 0 bases; bases with no gene match: 2. This CDR3 is built from 14 residues. CDR1 SGHNT and CDR2 YYREEE come from the germline V gene (reference sequence). An amount of RNA that ranged from roughly 0.45 to 1 ug was reverse transcribed with random hexamers. Amplification of the TCR beta CDR3 was carried out by immunoSEQ multiplex PCR, which spanned a total of 54 Vbeta and 13 Jbeta segments. TCRdb redid the calling of the immunoSEQ multiplex PCR reads with MiXCR, one entry per CDR3 protein. The sample lists some 300,000 distinct CDR3 sequences, about 85% occurring once.

This receptor was identified in a human donor with multiple sclerosis. The specimen was CD8+ T cells from PBMCs. V usage is TRBV5-4 and J usage is TRBJ2-7, with TRBD1 identical over 8 bases. CDR3 region: CASSLDRGVYEQYF. The CDR3, as DNA: TGTGCCAGCAGCTTGGACAGGGGGGTCTACGAGCAGTACTTC.